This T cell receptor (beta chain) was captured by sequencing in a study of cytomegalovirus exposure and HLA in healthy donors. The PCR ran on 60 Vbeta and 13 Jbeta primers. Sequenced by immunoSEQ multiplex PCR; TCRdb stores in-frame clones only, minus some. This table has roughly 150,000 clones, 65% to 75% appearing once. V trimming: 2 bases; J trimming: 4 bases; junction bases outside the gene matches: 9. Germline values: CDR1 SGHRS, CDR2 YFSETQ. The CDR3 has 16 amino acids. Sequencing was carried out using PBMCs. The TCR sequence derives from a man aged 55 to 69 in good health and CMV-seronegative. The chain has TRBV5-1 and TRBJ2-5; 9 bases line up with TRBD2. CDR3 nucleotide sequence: TGCGCCAGCAGCTTACGCGGGAGGGTGCTAGGAGAGACCCAGTACTTC. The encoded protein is CASSLRGRVLGETQYF.